The sequence of this T cell receptor (beta chain) was determined in a study of CD8 T cells in Susac syndrome. Study in general: Patients with Susac syndrome were therapy-naive, taking corticosteroids, with some also receiving intravenous immunoglobulin, or taking intravenous immunoglobulin alone at the time their blood was drawn.

The CDR3 extends over 17 amino acids. The germline gives CDR1 SQVTM, CDR2 ANQGSEA. The ends lost 8 bases at V and 1 base at J; junction bases unmatched: 15. Reverse transcription used roughly 0.45 to 1 ug RNA and random hexamers. Amplification of TCR beta CDR3 was carried out by immunoSEQ multiplex PCR, which covered 54 Vbeta and 13 Jbeta segments. One entry per CDR3 protein, called by TCRdb with MiXCR from the immunoSEQ multiplex PCR reads. The sample contains around 150,000 distinct CDR3 sequences, roughly 94% of which appear only once. The sequence came from a human donor with Susac syndrome. The sequenced sample was CD8+ T cells from PBMCs. The genes are TRBV29-1 and TRBJ2-3, with 10 nucleotides matching TRBD1. CDR3 region: CSPIAPGTGEGTDTQYF. DNA of the CDR3: TGCAGCCCCATAGCCCCCGGGACAGGGGAAGGCACAGATACGCAGTATTTT.